This T cell receptor (beta chain) was found in a study of CD8+CD57+ T cells in acquired aplastic anemia. On the study more broadly: Sorted CD4+ and CD8+ cells yielded DNA averaging about 3.2 ug.

Patients chosen for sequencing had shown CD8+CD57+ cell expansion by flow cytometry. Per the germline V gene, CDR1 is ENHRY and CDR2 is SYGVKD. The junction had 4 bases not matched to a gene; V was cut back by 3 bases and J by 6 bases. This CDR3 is built from 15 residues. CDR3 and TCR beta VDJ profiling relied on genomic DNA as the template. TCRdb re-called the reads with MiXCR, one entry per CDR3 protein. Of about 40,000 distinct CDR3 sequences in the sample, 60% to 70% were seen once. General study findings and limits: Roughly 28 was the count of CD8+ CDR3 sequences that patients shared with controls.

As regards this clonotype: What it binds is unknown.

The sequenced sample consisted of sorted CD4+, CD8+, or CD8+CD57+ T cells (not recorded which) from PBMCs. The receptor comes from a human donor with aplastic anemia. The chain carries TRBV10-3 and TRBJ1-6; 8 bases are a match to TRBD1. The CDR3 DNA is TGTGCCATCAGTGACCGGGACAGGTCTAATTCACCCCTCCACTTT. This sequence encodes CAISDRDRSNSPLHF.